This record concerns one T cell receptor (beta chain) sequence. Its matching antigen is unknown. The data are from a study of cytomegalovirus exposure and HLA in healthy donors. Overall study: Genotyping of roughly 400 donors showed that around 86% belonged to the Caucasian-associated ancestry cluster. Study results and caveats: An analysis was carried out later, and it reportedly showed fewer N-insertions in an Asian-associated ancestry cluster than the approximately 610-donor mean. In vitro testing confirmed a few CMV-associated chains as specific for CMV antigens. In a later analysis, V- and J-gene trimming of beta chains associated with a DCLRE1C missense variant, replicated independently.

CDR3 length equals 15 residues. Germline V gene sequence: CDR1 SGHTA, CDR2 FQGNSA. J was trimmed by 8 bases and V by 4 bases; bases with no gene match: 12. PCR employed 60 Vbeta and 13 Jbeta primers. Sequencing was performed with immunoSEQ multiplex PCR; in TCRdb, only in-frame clones are kept and a portion is missing. The table includes about 160,000 clones, roughly four fifths detected once. Sequencing was done on a sample of PBMCs. The clonotype comes from a woman aged 50 to 65 in good health and CMV-seronegative. The chain links TRBV7-2 to TRBJ1-2; 8 nucleotides agree with TRBD1. CDR3 bases: TGTGCCAGCAGCTCCCGTCAAGGACAGGGAGGAGGCTACACCTTC. Translation gives CASSSRQGQGGGYTF.